The T cell receptor beta chain under discussion was sequenced for a study of cytomegalovirus exposure and HLA in healthy donors. Study-wide results and limits: Associated with cytomegalovirus, according to the listing, were 150 to 200 TCR beta chains.

This clone was seen more than once but under ten times. Its antigen is not identified. The PCR used 60 Vbeta and 13 Jbeta primers. This table comes from immunoSEQ multiplex PCR, and its TCRdb copy is limited to in-frame clones, with some not included. The sample has 95,000 to 150,000 clones; 60% to 75% are singletons. Germline V CDR1 and CDR2: MDHEN, SYDVKM. The V end lost 2 bases, the J end lost 6 bases, and 13 bases lay between the germline ends. The CDR3 runs 15 residues. The V call is TRBV28, the J call TRBJ2-2; tentatively, D is TRBD2 (6 bases). This clonotype was obtained from a woman between 35 and 50 years old in good health and CMV-seropositive. Sample: PBMCs. Written as DNA, the CDR3 is TGTGCCAGCAGTTTAGGTGGGGAGGTGGCCGGGGAGCTGTTTTTT. This encodes CASSLGGEVAGELFF.